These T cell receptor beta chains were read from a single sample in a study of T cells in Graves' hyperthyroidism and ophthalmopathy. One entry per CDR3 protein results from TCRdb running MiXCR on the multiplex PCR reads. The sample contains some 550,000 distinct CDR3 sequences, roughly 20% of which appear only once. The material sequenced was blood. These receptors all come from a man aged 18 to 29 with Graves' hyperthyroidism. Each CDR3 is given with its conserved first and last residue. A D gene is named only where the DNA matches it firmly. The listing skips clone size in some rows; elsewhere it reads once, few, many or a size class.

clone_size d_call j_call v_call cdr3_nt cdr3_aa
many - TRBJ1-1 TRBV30 TGTGCCTGGAACTCTGCTGGGACGTTGAACACTGAAGCTTTCTTT CAWNSAGTLNTEAFF
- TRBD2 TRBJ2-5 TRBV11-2 TGTGCCAGCAGCTCCGGGACTAGGAGAGGGACCCAGTACTTC CASSSGTRRGTQYF
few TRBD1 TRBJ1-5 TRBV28 TGTGCCAGCAGTTCAACCAGGGGGGTCAATCAGCCCCAGCATTTT CASSSTRGVNQPQHF
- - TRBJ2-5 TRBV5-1 TGCGCCAGCATCCTGGTCGGACTGGGGGGTCAAGAGACCCAGTACTTC CASILVGLGGQETQYF
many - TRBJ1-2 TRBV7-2 TGTGCCAGCAGCTGGACACCAGCAGTTTTCTATGGCTACACCTTC CASSWTPAVFYGYTF
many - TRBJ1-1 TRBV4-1 TGCGCCAGCAGCTTAAGTTTGACAGTGGAGAACACTGAAGCTTTCTTT CASSLSLTVENTEAFF
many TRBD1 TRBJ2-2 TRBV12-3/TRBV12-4 TGTGCCAGCAGTTACAGGGGCCCGAACACCGGGGAGCTGTTTTTT CASSYRGPNTGELFF
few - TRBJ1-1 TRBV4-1 TGCGCCAGCAGAACCAGCAGGGCTTTAGGGGAAAACACTGAAGCTTTCTTT CASRTSRALGENTEAFF
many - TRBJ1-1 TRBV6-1 TGTGCCAGCAGCCTTTGGGGCAGCACTGAAGCTTTCTTT CASSLWGSTEAFF
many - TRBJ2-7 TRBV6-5 TGTGCCAGCAGTTACTCGGCCCTCTCCTACGAGCAGTACTTC CASSYSALSYEQYF
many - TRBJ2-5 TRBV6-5 TGTGCCAGCAGTTACGGTACAGGGGAGACCCAGTACTTC CASSYGTGETQYF
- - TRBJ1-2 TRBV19 TGTGCCAGTAACCGGGGGCTCGCCTTCTATGGCTACACCTTC CASNRGLAFYGYTF
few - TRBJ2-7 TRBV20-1 TGCGGTGCTAGACGGAGTTCCTACGAGCAGTACTTC CGARRSSYEQYF
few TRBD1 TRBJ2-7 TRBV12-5 TGTGCTAGTGGATCGGGACAGGGATACCCCCACGAGCAGTACTTC CASGSGQGYPHEQYF
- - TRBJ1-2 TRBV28 TGTGCCAGCAGTTTATCGAGCGGATTCTATGGCTACACCTTC CASSLSSGFYGYTF
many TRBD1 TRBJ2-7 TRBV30 TGTGCCTGGAGTCTCGGGACAGGGAACGCCGAGCAGTACTTC CAWSLGTGNAEQYF
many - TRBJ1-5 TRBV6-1 TGTGCCAGCAGCGAGGCGGGGGCAGGGAATCAGCCCCAGCATTTT CASSEAGAGNQPQHF
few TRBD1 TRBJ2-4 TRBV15 TGTGCCACCAGCAGGGTCTTAGGACAGGGCCTCAAAAACATTCAGTACTTC CATSRVLGQGLKNIQYF
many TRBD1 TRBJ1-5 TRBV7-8 TGTGCCAGCAGCTTAGCGCGGGACAGGGATCAGCCCCAGCATTTT CASSLARDRDQPQHF
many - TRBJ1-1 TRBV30 TGTGCCTGGATTGGGATGGGGGTGAACACTGAAGCTTTCTTT CAWIGMGVNTEAFF